This record looks at one TCR beta chain sequence and its context. The antigen it recognizes is unknown. The CDR3 has 15 amino acids, counting the end cysteine and phenylalanine. Nucleotide data are not available. For CDR1 and CDR2, the germline V gene (reference sequence) lists SGHNT and YYREEE. The data were obtained in a study of alternative splicing in chronic myeloid leukemia remission (dated by TCRdb to about 2020). Looking at the study overall: RNA sequencing was used to profile peripheral blood from chronic-phase CML patients at diagnosis and at remission, and the results were compared with those from healthy donors. The median age was about 54 years at diagnosis and 56 to 60 at remission, while healthy controls had a median age of about 35. For diagnosis, remission and control samples alike, total RNA was extracted from peripheral blood mononuclear cells using Trizol. Some ten diagnostic specimens, together with matched remission specimens, were obtained from the RESIST (imatinib), ENESTxtnd (nilotinib) and PINNACLE (nilotinib plus pegylated interferon) trials. Female/male counts were 11/5 for diagnosis samples, 8/3 for remission samples and 2/4 for controls. Trial diagnostic specimens were total leukocytes from peripheral blood collected in EDTA. The French Persistem study contributed nine CML samples, of which seven were diagnostic and two were matched remission samples.

The intended sense of this specimen's time point label: chronic-phase CML before TKI therapy (screening/day 1). The patient cohort comprised 15 to 20 CML patients, with matched post-remission samples retrieved for a subset of them. What the work shows at the level of the full study, not this receptor alone: At remission, blood cell composition was reshaped to resemble that of the lymphoid cell-enriched normal controls. Blood cell composition differed strongly by timepoint, shifting from myeloid progenitor enrichment at diagnosis to mature lymphoid enrichment at remission.

To prepare the library, bulk RNA-seq was applied. The TruSeq Stranded RNA sample prep kit was used to generate libraries of poly-A-enriched mRNA from an input of roughly 1 ug total RNA. Each sample was sequenced in triplicate using paired-end sequencing on a HiSeq 2500. A read length of 125 nucleotides per mate was used for RNA-seq. As for the authors' bioinformatics: Reads were trimmed and aligned to hg38 using STAR v2.7, and quality control was performed with FASTQC, RSeQC and multiqc. Salmon 0.14.1 was used to quantify gene expression levels as transcripts per million (TPM). Principal component analysis suggested that trial, library batch, sequencing batch, treatment regimen and sex did not drive transcriptomic profiles. TCRdb reprocessed the sequencing reads and holds a single record per CDR3 protein sequence, with no DNA. The V and J calls were determined by TCRdb, not by the authors. The sample table shows 710 or so distinct CDR3 sequences, and just under 98% are seen once. Over 3% of the sample is taken by the ten largest.

The chain couples TRBV5-4 to TRBJ1-2; TCRdb designates TRBD1, a call that cannot be tested without DNA. Material: PBMCs or total blood leukocytes (not recorded which), obtained at diagnosis. The TCR comes from an adult with chronic myeloid leukemia. The encoded CDR3 is CASSSRTQGEYGYTF.